This T cell receptor beta chain was sequenced during a study of T-cell reconstitution after alpha-beta-depleted transplantation in children (dated by TCRdb to the mid-2010s). In the study overall: The study quantitatively tracked T-cell immune reconstitution after TCRalphabeta/CD19-depleted allogeneic hematopoietic cell transplantation in children using TCR repertoire profiling. The full study reports these points: In some patients, the high TCRbeta diversity seen at day 60 was put down to recipient T cells and intrathymic progenitors that had survived conditioning. Apparently early alphabetaT-cell count recovery about two months after transplant reportedly relied on only several hundred rapidly expanded clones derived from non-depleted graft cells. The frequencies of hyperexpanded clones fell over the following months, and after one year, T-cell counts and TCRbeta diversity were mostly attributed to newly produced T cells.

Ten or more counts support this clonotype. The specificity of this receptor is unknown. No much larger clone is present one base from it, and per-base qualities are unavailable. Libraries came from PCR. TCRdb names Illumina HiSeq 2500 as the instrument used. TCR library preparation used molecular barcoding, with unique molecular identifiers applied to normalize quantification of the TCRbeta repertoire. TCRdb redid the processing of the public reads, applying fastp at Q25 and MiXCR, and retained in-frame beta chains. Merged by CDR3 protein, the rows form single entries marked with the most common genes and DNA. This sample lists about 78,000 distinct CDR3 sequences; less than 15% were detected once. Of the sample, 25% to 30% is held by the ten largest clones. The sample's treatment or condition label is to be understood as: allogeneic hematopoietic cell transplantation with graft depleted of TCRalphabeta T cells and CD19 B cells. Transplant recipients were children who received TCRalphabeta/CD19-depleted allogeneic hematopoietic cell grafts.

The sequencing used PBMCs, mostly from graft donor cells, collected 180 days after TCRalphabeta/CD19-depleted stem cell transplant. The TCR sequence derives from a male patient aged 2-10 years who had a stem cell transplant for acute lymphoblastic leukemia, so the T cells may come from the graft donor.

The CDR3 in this case is CASSLGGYEGETQYF. The base sequence is TGTGCCAGCAGTTTAGGAGGATATGAGGGGGAGACCCAGTACTTC. The V gene is TRBV12-3 or TRBV12-4 and the J gene is TRBJ2-5; the D segment might be TRBD1 or TRBD2, since each matches 5 bases. The CDR3, from cysteine to phenylalanine, totals 15 residues. Only CDR3 DNA is held: 45 bases, read in frame from base 1. The junction carries 14 bases between V and J, which are trimmed by 1 base and 5 bases respectively.